The next 17 T cell receptor beta chains were all read from a single sample in a study of T cell changes during pregnancy in multiple sclerosis (dated by TCRdb to about 2019). Library preparation used the immunoSEQ multiplex PCR assay. TCRdb holds this immuneACCESS table with in-frame rearrangements only. Some clones are missing; in checked studies, unresolved V genes explain under half, and the rest has no known cause. The sample table contains tens of thousands of clones; only one count was recorded for 90% of them. The ten largest clones add up to 2.2% of the sample. The specimen was peripheral blood, collected in the first trimester of pregnancy. The receptors shown here come from a female donor in good health, enrolled as a control in a pregnancy study.

The gene calls are TRBV5-1 and TRBJ2-7, with D possibly TRBD1 on 6 matching bases. This CDR3 is built from 14 residues. The V end was cut by 0 bases, the J end by 1 base, with 8 bases between. The germline CDR1 and CDR2 sequences are SGHRS and YFSETQ. The CDR3 reads CASSLAGQSYEQYF. In DNA, the CDR3 is TGCGCCAGCAGCTTGGCAGGACAGTCCTACGAGCAGTACTTC.

The chain links TRBV11-2 to TRBJ2-1, with 11 nucleotides matching TRBD2. Trimming at V came to 3 bases and at J to 6 bases, leaving 10 bases not matched to a gene. The length of the CDR3 is 17 residues. Germline CDR1 is SGHAT and CDR2 is FQNNGV. The CDR3 DNA follows: TGTGCCAGCAGCTTTGGGCTAGCGGGAGGTGGGGGCAATGAGCAGTTCTTC. Translated, it gives CASSFGLAGGGGNEQFF.

V usage is TRBV10-2 and J usage is TRBJ1-2; D is unclear. V was trimmed by 0 bases and J by 4 bases, leaving 12 bases between them. The CDR3 has 15 residues. In germline, CDR1 is WSHSY, CDR2 SAAADI. The CDR3 DNA reads TGCGCCAGCAGTGAGTCAGAGGGTACCCCCTATGGCTACACCTTC. This codes for CASSESEGTPYGYTF.

In its sample, this clone was seen once. V is TRBV7-9 and J is TRBJ2-1; 8 bases fit TRBD2. The CDR3 runs 18 residues. Germline assignment: CDR1 SEHNR and CDR2 FQNEAQ (reference sequence). Germline trimming cut 5 bases from V and 4 bases from J; bases unmatched to any gene: 16. The CDR3 nucleotides are TGTGCCAGCAGCCCCATCCGTGGGGGGCGGGGGGCGTACAATGAGCAGTTCTTC. This encodes CASSPIRGGRGAYNEQFF.

The table lists this clone with a count of one. This chain joins TRBV30 and TRBJ2-1, with D uncertain. Trimming cost V 3 bases and J 2 bases, with 8 bases left between them. The CDR3 spans 13 residues. Germline loops: CDR1 GTSNPN, CDR2 SVGIG (reference sequence). The CDR3 is CAWRDGPYNEQFF. The CDR3 coding sequence is TGTGCCTGGAGGGATGGGCCCTACAATGAGCAGTTCTTC.

The V call is TRBV9, the J call TRBJ1-1; D gene uncertain. Trimming took 2 bases from V and 1 from J, leaving 9 bases between them. Germline V CDR1 and CDR2: SGDLS, YYNGEE. The CDR3 spans 14 residues. In nucleotides, the CDR3 is TGTGCCAGCAGCGTCGGGAGAGAGAACACTGAAGCTTTCTTT. This codes for CASSVGRENTEAFF.

The gene calls are TRBV4-2 and TRBJ2-3; TRBD2 aligns across 9 bases. This CDR3 spans 19 amino acids. The V segment lost 4 bases and the J segment 2 bases; nucleotides outside the gene matches: 16. Germline assignment: CDR1 LGHNA and CDR2 YNFKEQ. The CDR3 DNA is TGTGCCAGCAGCCGCACCCTTCGAGGGGGCGGGGGGGCCACAGATACGCAGTATTTT. This encodes CASSRTLRGGGGATDTQYF.

The genes are TRBV2 and TRBJ1-4; possible D gene TRBD1, 6 bases. Trimming shortened V by 11 bases and J by 3 bases, and 16 bases separated the two germline ends. Germline V gives CDR1 SNHLY, CDR2 FYNNEI. CDR3 length equals 14 residues. CDR3 sequence (DNA): TGTGCCGGGAGTACAGGGAACTCTAATGAAAAACTGTTTTTT. This gives the protein CAGSTGNSNEKLFF.

The gene calls are TRBV7-9 and TRBJ2-5; 7 bases are shared with TRBD2. Germline values: CDR1 SEHNR, CDR2 FQNEAQ (reference sequence). CDR3 length: 14 residues. Germline trimming cut 5 bases from V and 0 bases from J; bases unmatched to any gene: 3. The CDR3 DNA sequence: TGTGCCAGCAGCCCTACTAGCGACCAAGAGACCCAGTACTTC. It encodes CASSPTSDQETQYF.

The V gene is TRBV15, the J gene TRBJ2-5, with D perhaps TRBD2 (5 bases). V was clipped by 0 bases and J by 1 base, with 9 bases between them. This CDR3 has 15 amino acids. Germline CDR1 is LNHNV and CDR2 is YYDKDF (reference sequence). The CDR3 region is CATSRDPSGQETQYF. The DNA of the CDR3 is TGTGCCACCAGCAGAGATCCCAGCGGCCAAGAGACCCAGTACTTC. Based on the CDR3 plus reference TRBV15 and TRBJ2-5, the full variable domain is DAMVIQNPRYQVTQFGKPVTLSCSQTLNHNVMYWYQQKSSQAPKLLFHYYDKDFNNEADTPDNFQSRRPNTSFCFLDIRSPGLGDTAMYLCATSRDPSGQETQYFGPGTRLLVL.

The chain uses TRBV19 and TRBJ2-1; possibly TRBD1 for D (5 bases). Germline CDR1 LNHDA, CDR2 SQIVND (reference sequence). Trimming removed 5 bases from V and 3 bases from J, with 8 bases in between. The CDR3 contains 13 residues. This CDR3 reads CASSPGNYNEQFF. The CDR3, as DNA: TGTGCCAGTAGTCCAGGGAACTACAATGAGCAGTTCTTC.

V is TRBV7-3 and J is TRBJ1-1; possibly TRBD1 for D (6 bases). V was shortened by 5 bases and J by 1 base, with 14 bases between the two germline ends. This CDR3 comprises 15 residues. CDR1 SGHTA and CDR2 FQGTGA come from the germline V gene. CDR3 amino acids: CASSLQGPTNTEAFF. The CDR3 DNA is TGTGCCAGCAGCCTACAGGGACCGACGAACACTGAAGCTTTCTTT.

The chain carries TRBV7-9 and TRBJ1-2; perhaps TRBD1 as D (5 bases). The CDR3 totals 14 residues. Germline values: CDR1 SEHNR, CDR2 FQNEAQ (reference sequence). The V and J ends lost 1 base and 1 base respectively, with 7 bases between them. This CDR3 reads CASSLGTLNYGYTF. The DNA for the CDR3 is TGTGCCAGCAGCTTAGGGACACTTAACTATGGCTACACCTTC.

The chain recombines TRBV9 with TRBJ2-2, with TRBD1 identical over 7 bases. Germline V gene sequence: CDR1 SGDLS, CDR2 YYNGEE. The CDR3 totals 15 residues. Trimming at V came to 5 bases and at J to 4 bases, leaving 8 bases not matched to a gene. The CDR3 nucleotides read TGTGCCAGCAGGTCGACAGGGACGAGCACCGGGGAGCTGTTTTTT. It encodes CASRSTGTSTGELFF.

V and J are TRBV15 and TRBJ2-3, with D maybe TRBD2 (6 bases). The CDR3 length is 13 residues. V lost 3 bases and J 6 bases, leaving 10 bases between the germline ends. Germline V CDR1 and CDR2: LNHNV, YYDKDF (reference sequence). CDR3 sequence (DNA): TGTGCCACCAGCAGCCGCGGGGTGGATACGCAGTATTTT. It is translated as CATSSRGVDTQYF.

The sample holds one count of this clone. The rearrangement uses TRBV19 and TRBJ2-1; D is unclear. The CDR3 is made up of 15 amino acids. Trimming shortened V by 3 bases and J by 3 bases, and 12 bases separated the two germline ends. CDR1 is LNHDA, CDR2 SQIVND, per germline (reference sequence). The CDR3 loop is CASSMIFSSYNEQFF. In DNA form, the CDR3 reads TGTGCCAGTAGTATGATTTTCTCTAGCTACAATGAGCAGTTCTTC.

This clone was seen once. The CDR3 nucleotides read TGTGCCAGCAGCGCCCAACTAGCGGGGGTAACCTACAATGAGCAGTTCTTC. Protein: CASSAQLAGVTYNEQFF. The chain carries TRBV7-9 and TRBJ2-1; 11 bases align to TRBD2. Germline lookup yields CDR1 SEHNR and CDR2 FQNEAQ (reference sequence). The junction had 8 bases not matched to a gene; V was cut back by 5 bases and J by 2 bases. The CDR3 extends over 17 amino acids.